This entry lists 3 T cell receptor beta chains sequenced from one sample in a study of T cells in Graves' hyperthyroidism and ophthalmopathy (dated by TCRdb to between 2018 and 2020). The library was built by means of multiplex PCR. The reads were generated on an Illumina HiSeq 2000. The TCR beta CDR3 regions were amplified from the RNA transcripts. For the first round of RT-PCR on the TCR CDR3, the HTBI primer set was used together with the Qiagen OneStep RT-PCR kit. TCRdb's own reprocessing of the public reads used fastp at Q25 and MiXCR and kept productive beta chains. Rows merge per CDR3 protein into single entries with the most common DNA and genes. This sample is represented by about 550,000 distinct CDR3 sequences; around 20% of them were singletons. The top ten hold about 25% of the sample. Sequencing input: blood. Source of these receptors: a young man with Graves' hyperthyroidism.

Notes on this clonotype: At one of its ends the junction is not consistent with the germline gene, which may arise from a read error. The J gene is TRBJ2-7, the V gene TRBV5-1, with D possibly TRBD2 on 7 matching bases. This CDR3 is 14 amino acids long. Germline CDR1 SGHRS, CDR2 YFSETQ. CDR3 nucleotides: TGCGCCAACAGCTTGGCGGGGGCGAATCGGGAGCAGTACTTC. It encodes CANSLAGANREQYF.

This clonotype was counted only a few times. This chain uses TRBV12-3 or TRBV12-4 with TRBJ2-6; tentatively, D is TRBD2 (5 bases). The ends were cut back, 3 bases at V and 0 bases at J, with 6 bases in the middle. The CDR3 loop spans 15 amino acids. The CDR3 is CASSFGSSGANVLTF. CDR3 sequence (DNA): TGTGCCAGCAGTTTTGGGAGCTCTGGGGCCAACGTCCTGACTTTC.

The J gene is TRBJ2-7, the V gene TRBV18, with D perhaps matching TRBD2 (6 bases). V was trimmed by 4 bases and J by 5 bases, leaving 18 bases between them. This CDR3 has 15 amino acids. The V gene's germline CDR1 is KGHSH and CDR2 LQKENI. The CDR3 DNA sequence: TGTGCCAGCTCACAACGGGAGAGCCTGGTGAACGAGCAGTACTTC. It translates to CASSQRESLVNEQYF.